These 29 T cell receptor beta chains came from one sample sequenced in a study of post-analysis software for immune sequencing data. Their antigens are not known. Presence of unique molecular identifiers characterized the TCR beta cDNA libraries. TCRdb recomputed calls from the PCR reads with MiXCR, one row per CDR3 protein. The repertoire has about 770,000 distinct CDR3 sequences, 40% to 55% of them found once; the top ten carry 4.9%. Study conclusions and caveats: Patients used about 5 TRBV segments, including TRBV5-6, TRBV5-1 and TRBV20-1, more often than controls.

Sequenced input: blood. Receptors originate from a girl aged 10 to 17 with multiple sclerosis.

With regard to this clonotype: At one end, the junction sequence differs from germline, possibly due to a read error. The rearrangement joins TRBV4-1 to TRBJ1-2; the D is unclear. Germline assignment: CDR1 MGHRA and CDR2 YSYEKL. The CDR3 length is 11 residues. The CDR3 loop is CASSQDYGYTF. The CDR3 nucleotides are TGTGCCAGCAGCCAAGATTATGGCTACACCTTC.

The chain couples TRBV5-1 to TRBJ2-1; the D is unclear. CDR3 length equals 14 residues. The germline gives CDR1 SGHRS, CDR2 YFSETQ. Trimming removed 6 bases from V and 4 bases from J, with 14 bases in between. CDR3 sequence: CASTKAVGYNEQFF. In DNA, the CDR3 is TGCGCCAGCACCAAAGCCGTCGGATACAATGAGCAGTTCTTC.

The chain joins TRBV29-1 to TRBJ2-4; TRBD1 or TRBD2 may be the D gene (5 bases each). The J call may not be correct, given that the DNA end is closer to TRBJ2-7. Germline V gives CDR1 SQVTM, CDR2 ANQGSEA. This CDR3 is built from 13 residues. CDR3 sequence (DNA): TGCAGCGTTGTTTACCCGGGGCCATACGAGCAGTACTTC. The encoded protein is CSVVYPGPYEQYF.

The chain recombines TRBV4-3 with TRBJ2-1; TRBD2 agrees at 11 bases. CDR1 is LGHNA, CDR2 YSLEER, per germline. The V segment lost 1 base and the J segment 0 bases; nucleotides outside the gene matches: 5. The CDR3 contains 18 residues. CDR3 amino acids: CASSQANSGGGSYNEQFF. The CDR3 DNA is TGCGCCAGCAGCCAAGCTAATAGCGGGGGGGGCTCCTACAATGAGCAGTTCTTC.

The chain uses TRBV7-6 and TRBJ2-5, with a weak D call TRBD2 (5 bases). Germline V lookup: CDR1 SGHVS, CDR2 FNYEAQ. The CDR3 length is 12 residues. Deletions cut 11 bases from V and 5 bases from J, with 15 bases between. CDR3: CASAVEGETQYF. The CDR3 nucleotides are TGTGCCTCTGCCGTCGAGGGCGAGACCCAGTACTTC. Looking up the rest from reference TRBV7-6 and TRBJ2-5 gives the full variable domain: GAGVSQSPRYKVTKRGQDVALRCDPISGHVSLYWYRQALGQGPEFLTYFNYEAQQDKSGLPNDRFSAERPEGSISTLTIQRTEQRDSAMYRCASAVEGETQYFGPGTRLLVL.

Details on this clonotype: At one end, the junction sequence differs from germline, possibly due to a read error. V usage is TRBV4-2 and J usage is TRBJ2-1; 9 positions match TRBD2. The CDR3 spans 16 residues. CDR1 is LGHNA and CDR2 is YNFKEQ in the germline V gene. CDR3: CARSQAAGGPANEQFF. The CDR3 nucleotides read TGTGCCCGCAGCCAAGCGGCGGGAGGGCCGGCGAATGAGCAGTTCTTC.

The genes are TRBV10-3 and TRBJ1-2; 9 bases fit TRBD1. The trim removed 2 bases at V and 7 bases at J, leaving 2 bases unmatched. The germline gives CDR1 ENHRY, CDR2 SYGVKD. There are 13 residues in the CDR3. The CDR3 here is CAISEDRGGGYTF. For the CDR3, the DNA is TGTGCCATCAGTGAGGACAGGGGGGGTGGCTACACCTTC.

This clonotype has a handful of counts. J is TRBJ2-7 and V is TRBV29-1; 8 bases align to TRBD1. Trimming at V came to 6 bases and at J to 0 bases, leaving 7 bases not matched to a gene. The CDR3 has 14 amino acids. Germline V gene data show CDR1 as SQVTM and CDR2 as ANQGSEA. CDR3 nucleotides: TGCAGCGTCCTGAGGACAGGGAGCTCCTACGAGCAGTACTTC. The encoded protein is CSVLRTGSSYEQYF.

V usage is TRBV12-3 or TRBV12-4 and J usage is TRBJ2-3, with 8 positions matching TRBD2. The V and J ends lost 5 bases and 4 bases, in that order; junction bases with no gene match: 5. The CDR3 has 14 residues. The CDR3 coding sequence is TGTGCCAGCAGTCAGACTAGCGAGGCAGATACGCAGTATTTT. It encodes CASSQTSEADTQYF.

The rearrangement links TRBV6-1 to TRBJ2-1; 9 bases match TRBD2. J gave up 2 bases and V 7 bases, and 6 bases lay outside the gene matches. Germline V gene sequence: CDR1 MNHNS, CDR2 SASEGT. CDR3 length: 15 residues. CDR3 residues: CASTLAGTPYNEQFF. The DNA for the CDR3 is TGTGCCAGCACTCTAGCGGGAACGCCCTACAATGAGCAGTTCTTC.

The chain combines TRBV4-2 with TRBJ2-3; the match to TRBD2 covers 10 bases. The CDR3 covers 16 residues. Per germline, CDR1 LGHNA and CDR2 YNFKEQ. The V segment lost 4 bases and the J segment 1 base; nucleotides outside the gene matches: 5. The CDR3 sequence is CASSRRLAGGTDTQYF. CDR3 DNA: TGTGCCAGCAGCCGGAGACTAGCGGGCGGCACAGATACGCAGTATTTT.

This chain joins TRBV7-9 and TRBJ1-2; weak D call: TRBD1 (6 bases). V was pared by 4 bases and J by 3 bases, with 15 bases between. Germline CDR1 SEHNR, CDR2 FQNEAQ (reference sequence). The CDR3 covers 15 residues. In DNA, the CDR3 is TGTGCCAGCAGCTCGGGACAAGGCGGATACTATGGCTACACCTTC. Translation gives CASSSGQGGYYGYTF.

The sample holds one count of this clonotype. An end of the junction differs from the germline gene, which may be a read error. The chain uses TRBV7-3 and TRBJ2-1, with 12 bases aligning to TRBD2. Germline V gene data show CDR1 as SGHTA and CDR2 as FQGTGA. The CDR3 loop spans 18 amino acids. In DNA, the CDR3 is TGTGTCAGCAGCCCAAGGCCCCTAGCGGGAGGGTTCGATAATGAGCAGTTCTTC. This encodes CVSSPRPLAGGFDNEQFF.

In its sample, this clonotype was seen many times. The V and J genes are TRBV20-1 and TRBJ2-5, with 7 bases identical to TRBD1. Germline V lookup: CDR1 DFQATT, CDR2 SNEGSKA (reference sequence). CDR3 length: 14 amino acids. V lost 5 bases and J lost 2; bases outside the gene matches: 8. The CDR3 spells CSAQTGTEQETQYF. The CDR3 region has the DNA TGCAGTGCTCAAACCGGGACAGAACAAGAGACCCAGTACTTC.

The chain carries TRBV12-3 or TRBV12-4 and TRBJ1-2, with TRBD1 identical over 10 bases. The CDR3 extends over 15 amino acids. V dropped 4 bases and J dropped 8; count of bases not matched to a gene: 10. In DNA form, the CDR3 reads TGTGCCAGCAGTTCCCAAAGACAGGGGGCGAGGGGCTACACCTTC. Protein: CASSSQRQGARGYTF.

The chain has TRBV4-3 and TRBJ1-4; TRBD1 agrees at 7 bases. CDR1 and CDR2 (germline): LGHNA, YSLEER. V gave up 0 bases and J gave up 7 bases; unmatched junction bases: 5. The CDR3 contains 15 residues. CDR3 residues: CASSQETGWIEKLFF. DNA of the CDR3: TGCGCCAGCAGCCAAGAGACAGGGTGGATTGAAAAACTGTTTTTT.

With regard to this clonotype: A read error is possible here, since a much larger clone lies one base away. J is TRBJ2-1 and V is TRBV15; D call uncertain. CDR1 LNHNV and CDR2 YYDKDF come from the germline V gene (reference sequence). This CDR3 region has 14 residues. CDR3 sequence reads: CATSRGVVRNERFF. In DNA form, the CDR3 reads TGTGCCACCAGCAGAGGGGTCGTACGCAATGAGCGGTTCTTC. Variable domain in full (rest from reference TRBV15 and TRBJ2-1): DAMVIQNPRYQVTQFGKPVTLSCSQTLNHNVMYWYQQKSSQAPKLLFHYYDKDFNNEADTPDNFQSRRPNTSFCFLDIRSPGLGDTAMYLCATSRGVVRNERFFGPGTRLTVL.

The gene calls are TRBV28 and TRBJ2-5; D unclear. The CDR3 covers 13 residues. V lost 3 bases and J lost 1, with 6 bases in between. The germline gives CDR1 MDHEN, CDR2 SYDVKM. CDR3 in DNA: TGTGCCAGCAGTTTTCTCTTCCAAGAGACCCAGTACTTC. Amino acids: CASSFLFQETQYF.

There are a few counts of this clonotype. The chain links TRBV6-2 or TRBV6-3 to TRBJ2-3, with no clear D. In germline, CDR1 is MNHEY, CDR2 SVGEGT. This CDR3 contains 13 residues. V lost 2 bases and J 6 bases, leaving 9 bases between the germline ends. The CDR3 here is CASSYRLRDTQYF. For the CDR3, the DNA is TGTGCCAGCAGTTACCGACTCCGGGATACGCAGTATTTT.

The V call is TRBV6-5, the J call TRBJ2-2; 14 nucleotides align to TRBD2. This CDR3 is built from 18 residues. The junction had 6 bases not matched to a gene; V was cut back by 0 bases and J by 6 bases. The germline V gene has CDR1 MNHEY and CDR2 SVGAGI. The DNA for the CDR3 is TGTGCCAGCAGTTACTCCGGGACTAGCGGGAGTGGAGCCGGGGAGCTGTTTTTT. Translating gives CASSYSGTSGSGAGELFF.

This clonotype showed up just once. The chain has TRBV12-3 or TRBV12-4 and TRBJ1-3, with D perhaps TRBD1 (5 bases). The length of the CDR3 is 12 residues. Deletions cut 9 bases from V and 9 bases from J, with 15 bases between. The CDR3 DNA is TGTGCCAGTGGGGGTTCCGGGGTCACCATATATTTT. Encoded protein: CASGGSGVTIYF.

V is TRBV20-1 and J is TRBJ1-5; TRBD1 matches 7 bases. This CDR3 has 14 amino acids. Trimming at V came to 1 base and at J to 3 bases, leaving 3 bases not matched to a gene. CDR1 is DFQATT, CDR2 SNEGSKA, per germline (reference sequence). CDR3 sequence (DNA): TGCAGTGCTAGAGCGGGACAGCCCAATCAGCCCCAGCATTTT. It translates to CSARAGQPNQPQHF.

The genes are TRBV27 and TRBJ2-5, with D possibly TRBD1 on 5 matching bases. The last part of the DNA fits TRBJ2-7 better; the J call may be wrong. Germline CDR1 is MNHEY and CDR2 is SMNVEV (reference sequence). The CDR3 consists of 16 residues. The CDR3: CASSSSPHVGRHEQYF. As DNA, the CDR3 is TGTGCCAGCAGTTCGTCCCCCCATGTGGGGCGCCACGAGCAGTACTTC.

The CDR3 reads CAWTDRDTEAFF. The CDR3 DNA is TGTGCCTGGACCGATCGTGACACTGAAGCTTTCTTT. The chain uses TRBV30 and TRBJ1-1, with D hard to call. V lost 4 bases and J 3 bases, leaving 9 bases between the germline ends. There are 12 residues in the CDR3. Germline CDR1 is GTSNPN and CDR2 is SVGIG (reference sequence).

This clonotype came up a few times. The chain combines TRBV9 with TRBJ1-1; D remains ambiguous. This CDR3 comprises 14 residues. Germline V lookup: CDR1 SGDLS, CDR2 YYNGEE. The germline V and J ends were trimmed by 1 base and 4 bases, with 11 bases remaining between them. The CDR3 sequence: CASSVSGIGTEAFF. CDR3 bases: TGTGCCAGCAGCGTATCAGGCATAGGCACTGAAGCTTTCTTT. The full variable domain, rest sourced from reference TRBV9 and TRBJ1-1, is DSGVTQTPKHLITATGQRVTLRCSPRSGDLSVYWYQQSLDQGLQFLIQYYNGEERAKGNILERFSAQQFPDLHSELNLSSLELGDSALYFCASSVSGIGTEAFFGQGTRLTVV.

In its sample, this clonotype was seen a few times. The chain has TRBV7-8 and TRBJ2-3; D is unclear. The CDR3 length is 12 residues. V lost 4 bases, J lost 6 bases, and 8 bases lay in between. Germline CDR1 is SGHVS and CDR2 is FQNEAQ. The CDR3 protein is CASSSGWDTQYF. CDR3 in DNA: TGTGCCAGCAGCTCCGGATGGGATACGCAGTATTTT.

This clonotype was counted a few times. The rearrangement uses TRBV5-1 and TRBJ2-3, with TRBD2 matching 9 bases. Trimming took 3 bases from V and 7 from J; bases not matched to a gene: 9. The CDR3 sequence is 15 residues long. Germline CDR1 reads SGHRS; CDR2 reads YFSETQ. The CDR3: CASSWTGTSHNTQYF. CDR3 coding DNA: TGCGCCAGCAGCTGGACCGGGACTAGCCATAATACGCAGTATTTT.

Note on this clonotype: One junction end does not reproduce the germline sequence, and a read error may be involved. V is TRBV10-3 and J is TRBJ1-2; D might be TRBD1 (5 bases). CDR1 is ENHRY, CDR2 SYGVKD, per germline. This CDR3 is 14 amino acids long. CDR3 residues: CAITETVGAEGSTF. The CDR3, as DNA: TGTGCCATCACCGAGACAGTAGGGGCGGAGGGCTCCACCTTC.

V gene TRBV24-1 combines with J gene TRBJ2-3; 10 nucleotides agree with TRBD1. With 3 bases clipped from V and 4 bases from J, the junction kept 9 bases outside the gene matches. The germline V gene encodes CDR1 KGHDR and CDR2 SFDVKD. The CDR3 has 17 residues. Written as DNA, the CDR3 is TGTGCCACCAGTGATCCCGGACAGGGGGAAGATGCAGATACGCAGTATTTT. Protein: CATSDPGQGEDADTQYF.